Listed below are T cell receptor beta chains from one sample, sequenced in a study of shared clonotypes between healthy human individuals. Here immunoSEQ multiplex PCR was the method, and the copy in TCRdb shows in-frame clones only, minus some. This sample has 2 million to 2.5 million clones, with approximately 93% found just once. The sample was naive CD4+ T cells from PBMCs. The receptors stem from a man younger than 35 in good health. Some clones in this sample may be carry-over from other donors' samples. Each CDR3 is given with its conserved first and last residue. The order of the fields is J gene, D gene, V gene, clone size, CDR3 protein, CDR3 DNA. D genes are given only for firm matches. Size tells how often a clone was seen (once, few, many) or the class of an expanded clone, and some rows leave it out.

TRBJ2-5,NA,TRBV5-1,NA,CASSVGIGFGETQYF,TGCGCCAGCAGCGTGGGGATAGGCTTTGGAGAGACCCAGTACTTC
TRBJ1-5,NA,TRBV18,NA,CASSPLRVGQFSNQPQHF,TGTGCCAGCTCACCACTTCGCGTCGGACAGTTTAGCAATCAGCCCCAGCATTTT
TRBJ1-1,NA,TRBV2,NA,CASRDSARVGEAFF,TGTGCCAGCAGGGACTCAGCAAGAGTGGGTGAAGCTTTCTTT
TRBJ1-2,NA,TRBV5-4,NA,CASSFRGTAVDGYTF,TGTGCCAGCAGCTTCCGGGGGACCGCCGTGGATGGCTACACCTTC
TRBJ1-1,NA,TRBV6-5,NA,CASSPQSGTEAFF,TGTGCCAGCAGCCCCCAGTCGGGCACTGAAGCTTTCTTT
TRBJ1-5,TRBD1,TRBV19,NA,CASAEQGGITNQPQHF,TGTGCCAGCGCCGAACAGGGGGGCATCACCAATCAGCCCCAGCATTTT
TRBJ2-5,NA,TRBV4-1,NA,CASSQAGLTAETQYF,TGCGCCAGCAGCCAAGCGGGCCTCACGGCGGAGACCCAGTACTTC
TRBJ1-6,NA,TRBV28,once,CASSFGQNNSPLHF,TGTGCCAGCAGTTTCGGGCAAAATAATTCACCCCTCCACTTT
TRBJ2-2,NA,TRBV19,NA,CASSIEPASGELFF,TGTGCCAGTAGTATAGAGCCAGCCAGCGGGGAGCTGTTTTTT
TRBJ2-1,TRBD1,TRBV19,NA,CASSPGQGSGSRYNEQFF,TGTGCCAGTAGCCCGGGACAGGGGAGCGGGAGTAGATACAATGAGCAGTTCTTC
TRBJ1-2,NA,TRBV6-5,NA,CASSYTGSGYTF,TGTGCCAGCAGTTATACAGGGTCTGGCTACACCTTC
TRBJ1-2,TRBD1,TRBV5-1,NA,CASTGQVNYGYTF,TGCGCCAGCACCGGACAGGTTAACTATGGCTACACCTTC
TRBJ2-1,NA,TRBV4-1,NA,CASSQVLGFTTNNEQFF,TGCGCCAGCAGCCAAGTCCTTGGATTCACCACAAACAATGAGCAGTTCTTC
TRBJ1-3,NA,TRBV4-1,NA,CASSQGSLRTGIGNTIYF,TGCGCCAGCAGCCAGGGCAGTCTCAGAACAGGGATTGGAAACACCATATATTTT
TRBJ2-5,NA,TRBV5-6,NA,CASSLASGKQETQYF,TGTGCCAGCAGCTTGGCGTCAGGGAAACAAGAGACCCAGTACTTC
TRBJ2-3,TRBD2,TRBV9,NA,CASSVATVLAGGRGTDTQYF,TGTGCCAGCAGCGTAGCTACAGTACTAGCGGGAGGGCGGGGCACAGATACGCAGTATTTT
TRBJ1-2,NA,TRBV4-1,NA,CASSQPKELYGYTF,TGCGCCAGCAGCCAACCGAAGGAACTCTATGGCTACACCTTC
TRBJ1-3,TRBD1,TRBV11-2,NA,CASSLRRGRWGGNTIYF,TGTGCCAGCAGCTTACGCAGGGGGCGTTGGGGTGGAAACACCATATATTTT
TRBJ1-5,NA,TRBV18,NA,CASSPRPVAGTRNQPQHF,TGTGCCAGCTCACCACGTCCGGTCGCGGGGACGCGCAATCAGCCCCAGCATTTT
TRBJ2-1,NA,TRBV19,NA,CASSIGQNNEQFF,TGTGCCAGTAGTATTGGACAGAACAATGAGCAGTTCTTC
TRBJ2-5,TRBD1,TRBV5-1,NA,CASSSTKQGASGTQYF,TGCGCCAGCAGCTCCACCAAACAGGGGGCGAGTGGGACCCAGTACTTC
TRBJ2-1,TRBD2,TRBV10-1,NA,CASSHGLAANEQFF,TGCGCCAGCAGTCACGGACTAGCTGCAAATGAGCAGTTCTTC
TRBJ2-5,NA,TRBV5-1,NA,CASSSGRGEETQYF,TGCGCCAGCAGCTCGGGACGCGGGGAAGAGACCCAGTACTTC